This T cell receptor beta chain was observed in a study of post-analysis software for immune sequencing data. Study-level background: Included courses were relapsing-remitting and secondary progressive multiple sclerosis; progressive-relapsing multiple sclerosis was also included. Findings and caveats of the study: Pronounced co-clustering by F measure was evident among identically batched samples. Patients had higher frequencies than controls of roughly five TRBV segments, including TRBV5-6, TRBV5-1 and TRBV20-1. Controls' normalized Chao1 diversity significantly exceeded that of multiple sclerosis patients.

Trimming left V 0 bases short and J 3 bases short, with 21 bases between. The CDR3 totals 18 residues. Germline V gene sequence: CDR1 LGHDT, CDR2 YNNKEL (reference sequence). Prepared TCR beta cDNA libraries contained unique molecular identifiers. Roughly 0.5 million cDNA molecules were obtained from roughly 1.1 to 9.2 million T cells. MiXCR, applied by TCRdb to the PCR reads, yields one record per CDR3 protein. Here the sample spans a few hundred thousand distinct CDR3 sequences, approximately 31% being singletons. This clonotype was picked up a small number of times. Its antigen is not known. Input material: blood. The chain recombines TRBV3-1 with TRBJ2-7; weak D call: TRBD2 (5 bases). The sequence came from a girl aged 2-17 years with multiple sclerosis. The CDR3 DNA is TGTGCCAGCAGCCAAGATTATAGGACTTCCCCGCAACACTACGAGCAGTACTTC. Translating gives CASSQDYRTSPQHYEQYF.